These 19 T cell receptor beta chains were sequenced from one sample in a study of T and B cells in COVID-19 patients. Each TRB amplification used about 250-550 ng of genomic DNA from blood. BIOMED2 TRB-A/B primer pools were used in multiplex TRB PCR. TCRdb re-called the multiplex PCR reads with MiXCR, one entry per CDR3 protein. The sample yields approximately 11,000 distinct CDR3 sequences, approximately 29% seen once. Sequencing was performed on blood. The receptors here all came from a human donor who had recovered from COVID-19.

The chain links TRBV7-9 to TRBJ2-3, with D unresolved. Germline CDR1 SEHNR, CDR2 FQNEAQ (reference sequence). Trimming cost V 0 bases and J 0 bases, with 4 bases left between them. This CDR3 region has 14 residues. The CDR3 loop reads CASSLAHSTDTQYF. The CDR3 DNA is TGTGCCAGCAGCTTAGCGCACAGCACAGATACGCAGTATTTT.

The J gene is TRBJ1-4, the V gene TRBV6-2 or TRBV6-3, with 7 positions matching TRBD1. Germline lookup yields CDR1 MNHEY and CDR2 SVGEGT. The V gene end was trimmed by 6 bases and the J gene end by 8 bases; junction bases not matched to a gene: 18. The CDR3 covers 17 residues. The CDR3 protein is CASSHIWRRGLAEKLFF. The DNA of the CDR3 is TGTGCCAGCAGCCACATCTGGAGGAGGGGGCTGGCGGAAAAACTGTTTTTT.

Relative to its sample, this clonotype is medium-sized. The chain combines TRBV5-6 with TRBJ2-1; TRBD1 matches at 7 bases. The length of the CDR3 is 15 residues. CDR1 is SGHDT and CDR2 is YYEEEE in the germline V gene. After removal of 4 bases from V and 5 bases from J, the junction contained 9 bases not matched to a gene. This CDR3 is CASSTRDSWHNEQFF. In DNA, the CDR3 is TGTGCCAGCAGCACAAGGGACAGCTGGCACAATGAGCAGTTCTTC. Based on the CDR3 plus reference TRBV5-6 and TRBJ2-1, the full variable domain is DAGVTQSPTHLIKTRGQQVTLRCSPKSGHDTVSWYQQALGQGPQFIFQYYEEEERQRGNFPDRFSGHQFPNYSSELNVNALLLGDSALYLCASSTRDSWHNEQFFGPGTRLTVL.

In the case of this clonotype: This clone may be a read error of a much larger clone one base away. This sequence joins TRBV12-3 or TRBV12-4 and TRBJ2-1; no firm D call. The germline V and J ends were trimmed by 6 bases and 10 bases, with 10 bases remaining between them. The CDR3 has 11 residues. CDR3 residues: CASSSTYEQFF. The CDR3 nucleotides read TGTGCCAGCAGCTCCACCTACGAGCAGTTCTTC.

By sample share, this clonotype is medium-sized. At one boundary the junction diverges from the germline segment, which might be a read error. The V call is TRBV29-1, the J call TRBJ2-1, with 8 bases lining up with TRBD1. This CDR3 is built from 13 residues. The germline CDR1 and CDR2 sequences are SQVTM and ANQGSEA. The CDR3 region has the DNA TGCAGCGTTGAAGATCTTAGGGCAGGGGGCTTAGTCTTC. Translated: CSVEDLRAGGLVF.

This chain connects TRBV6-2 or TRBV6-3 to TRBJ2-7, with 7 bases matching TRBD1. The CDR3 has 14 amino acids. After removal of 5 bases from V and 7 bases from J, the junction contained 11 bases not matched to a gene. CDR1 is MNHEY, CDR2 SVGEGT, per germline. The CDR3 spells CASSPRGQDIEQYF. In DNA form, the CDR3 reads TGTGCCAGCAGTCCACGCGGACAGGACATAGAGCAGTACTTC.

This clonotype was found a few times. J is TRBJ2-3 and V is TRBV6-4; 7 bases are a match to TRBD2. This CDR3 region has 15 residues. Per the germline V gene, CDR1 is MRHNA and CDR2 is SNTAGT. J lost 4 bases, V lost 6 bases, and 10 bases had no gene match. The CDR3 nucleotides read TGTGCCAGCAGCTCTCGCGGGGGAGAATCAGATACGCAGTATTTT. Protein: CASSSRGGESDTQYF.

In DNA form, the CDR3 reads TGTGCCAGCAGTTCCATTCAGTGGACAGGGATTAGAGATACGCAGTATTTT. It specifies CASSSIQWTGIRDTQYF. The chain is built from TRBV27 and TRBJ2-3; 8 nucleotides align to TRBD1. Trimming took 4 bases from V and 5 from J; bases not matched to a gene: 14. The germline V gene encodes CDR1 MNHEY and CDR2 SMNVEV (reference sequence). This CDR3 has 17 amino acids.

This clonotype was counted ten times or more. The chain carries TRBV27 and TRBJ1-6; unclear D gene. This CDR3 is built from 12 residues. With 5 bases removed from V and 5 bases from J, the gap between germline ends came to 4 bases. Germline V gene data show CDR1 as MNHEY and CDR2 as SMNVEV (reference sequence). CDR3: CASSPNNSPLHF. CDR3 nucleotides: TGTGCCAGCAGTCCCAATAATTCACCCCTCCACTTT.

This clonotype has at least ten counts. The rearrangement joins TRBV6-2 or TRBV6-3 to TRBJ2-2; TRBD2 agrees at 14 bases. After removal of 0 bases from V and 0 bases from J, the junction contained 3 bases not matched to a gene. Germline V gene sequence: CDR1 MNHEY, CDR2 SVGEGT. The CDR3 length is 19 residues. The CDR3 DNA reads TGTGCCAGCAGTTACTCGACTAGCGGGAGGGCCCCGAACACCGGGGAGCTGTTTTTT. Translating gives CASSYSTSGRAPNTGELFF.

The chain uses TRBV24-1 and TRBJ2-2, with D perhaps TRBD1 (6 bases). Germline lookup yields CDR1 KGHDR and CDR2 SFDVKD. V lost 9 bases, J lost 0 bases, and 19 bases lay in between. CDR3 length: 17 residues. Here the CDR3 reads CATRAQQGLSNTGELFF. In DNA, the CDR3 is TGTGCCACCCGGGCCCAACAGGGTCTATCGAACACCGGGGAGCTGTTTTTT.

On this clonotype itself: A much larger clonotype is one base distant, so this may be a read error. The chain recombines TRBV6-5 with TRBJ2-2; possibly TRBD2 for D (5 bases). Germline CDR1 MNHEY, CDR2 SVGAGI. The CDR3 is 15 amino acids. This CDR3 is CASRQPTGNTWELFF. The CDR3 region has the DNA TGTGCCAGCAGACAACCGACCGGGAACACCTGGGAGCTGTTTTTT.

The sample holds many counts of this clonotype. The J gene is TRBJ2-1, the V gene TRBV27, with D perhaps matching TRBD2 (5 bases). Looked up from germline, CDR1 is MNHEY and CDR2 is SMNVEV (reference sequence). V was shortened by 3 bases and J by 11 bases, with 14 bases between the two germline ends. CDR3 size: 13 residues. CDR3 sequence reads: CASSFGLTFKQFF. CDR3 nucleotides: TGTGCCAGCAGTTTCGGACTTACCTTTAAGCAGTTCTTC.

The V gene is TRBV29-1, the J gene TRBJ2-1; D gene uncertain. Germline lookup yields CDR1 SQVTM and CDR2 ANQGSEA. The length of the CDR3 is 15 residues. The CDR3 DNA reads as TGCAGTGCTCCCGAGCGCCAAAACCCCTACAATGAGCAGTTCTTC. This encodes CSAPERQNPYNEQFF.

In its sample, this clonotype was seen many times. The rearrangement uses TRBV19 and TRBJ1-2, with D maybe TRBD1 (6 bases). This CDR3 is built from 13 residues. Trimming removed 4 bases at V and 4 bases at J, with 10 bases between. CDR1 LNHDA and CDR2 SQIVND come from the germline V gene (reference sequence). CDR3 amino acids: CASSKDSRYGYTF. CDR3 coding DNA: TGTGCCAGTAGTAAGGACAGTCGCTATGGCTACACCTTC.

CDR3 amino acids: CASSQEEWSASGGPPYEQYF. The CDR3 DNA reads as TGTGCCAGCAGCCAAGAGGAGTGGTCGGCTAGCGGAGGACCCCCCTACGAGCAGTACTTC. The chain has TRBV4-2 and TRBJ2-7; 7 positions agree with TRBD2. The germline gives CDR1 LGHNA, CDR2 YNFKEQ. The CDR3 runs to 20 residues. Trimming at V came to 0 bases and at J to 2 bases, leaving 19 bases not matched to a gene.

The chain has TRBV5-6 and TRBJ2-3; D is uncertain. This CDR3 is 14 amino acids long. CDR1 and CDR2 (germline): SGHDT, YYEEEE. The V and J ends lost 3 bases and 0 bases respectively, with 8 bases between them. CDR3 nucleotides: TGTGCCAGCAGCTGGGGAACTAGCACAGATACGCAGTATTTT. As protein: CASSWGTSTDTQYF.

V usage is TRBV19 and J usage is TRBJ1-1, with 7 bases lining up with TRBD1. Germline V gives CDR1 LNHDA, CDR2 SQIVND (reference sequence). CDR3 size: 13 residues. V gave up 8 bases and J gave up 1 base; unmatched junction bases: 4. The CDR3 DNA reads as TGTGCCAGTTGGGACAGATGGAACACTGAAGCTTTCTTT. It translates to CASWDRWNTEAFF.

The V call is TRBV28, the J call TRBJ1-4; D is perhaps TRBD1 (6 bases). CDR3 length equals 17 residues. Germline CDR1 is MDHEN and CDR2 is SYDVKM. V was clipped by 6 bases and J by 4 bases, with 21 bases between them. The CDR3 loop is CASRPYLDRYDNEKLFF. The CDR3 bases are TGTGCCAGCAGGCCGTACCTTGACAGGTACGATAATGAAAAACTGTTTTTT.